Sequencing of this T cell receptor beta chain was carried out in a study of CD8 T cells in Susac syndrome (dated by TCRdb to between 2018 and 2020). General notes on the study: Repertoire sequencing was used to test whether CD8+ T cell activation and differentiation in Susac syndrome was antigen driven. The study compared CD8+ T cell repertoire clonality among 12 healthy donors, 14 Susac syndrome patients and roughly 16 multiple sclerosis patients.

This clonotype was seen a few times. It lacks a known antigen. It has no much larger one-base neighbor in the sample; base qualities were not kept. High-throughput TCR beta sequencing profiled peripheral blood CD8+ and CD4+ T cells from healthy donors, Susac syndrome patients and multiple sclerosis patients. Multiple sclerosis controls were treatment-naive patients with stable or active relapsing-remitting disease fulfilling revised McDonald criteria. Bulk CD8+ and CD4+ T cells were purified by magnetic negative isolation, while CD8+ TEMRA cells were enriched using FACS. Blood was drawn into EDTA tubes, processed within 24 hours, and PBMCs were isolated by density gradient centrifugation. PBMCs intended for TCR sequencing were cryopreserved in liquid nitrogen and were subsequently thawed in a 37 degrees C water bath. A purity of at least 90% was achieved for sorted or isolated CD4+, CD8+ and CD8+ TEMRA cells.

The CDR3 numbers 16 residues from cysteine through phenylalanine. The DNA shown is the 48-base CDR3, in frame from base 1. Taken from the germline V gene, the CDR1 and CDR2 loops are MGHDK and SYGVNS. V is shortened by 4 bases, J by 6 bases, and the region joining them spans 19 bases. RNA was extracted with the RNeasy kit and about 0.5 to 1 ug was reverse transcribed using random hexamers. The immunoSEQ multiplex PCR assay, which covers 54 Vbeta and 13 Jbeta segments, was used to amplify TCR beta CDR3 regions. To correct PCR amplification bias, a synthetic template baseline was used for both primer optimization and computational correction. The study's processing was this. Reads were assigned to V, D and J genes according to IMGT and analyzed in immunoSEQ Analyzer, with only productive sequences retained. To calculate clonality, Shannon entropy was normalized by log2 of the number of productive unique sequences and then subtracted from one. For each patient and control, public and private clones were evaluated within the 100 most prevalent clones. Clones were defined as Susac-specific if absent from the healthy and MS cohorts, from around 1,100 published viral clones and from other ImmuneACCESS disease sequences. Using fastp at Q25 and MiXCR, TCRdb reprocessed the public reads and kept productive beta chains. A single entry per CDR3 protein holds the most common genes and DNA from its merged rows. None of the V and J calls come from the authors' own analysis; TCRdb made them. This sample gives about 130,000 distinct CDR3 sequences in total; 75% to 90% of them show up just once. Of the sample, around 0.49% falls within the top ten clones.

General conclusions and limits of the study: The number of individuals in the TCR sequencing and HLA analysis was recognized as being relatively small.

Rearrangement joined TRBV25-1 to TRBJ2-4; the D segment cannot be called with confidence. Sequenced material: CD8+ T cells from PBMCs. The sequence was collected from a human donor with multiple sclerosis. In nucleotides, the sequence is TGTGCCAGCAGTGTTCTTAAGGGCAAAAACTTAAACATTCAGTACTTC. This is translated as CASSVLKGKNLNIQYF.